This T cell receptor (beta chain) originates from a study of T cell clonality in common variable immunodeficiency (dated by TCRdb to between 2015 and 2017). Results and caveats for the whole study, not just this receptor: TCRbeta clonality was higher in CVID subjects than in healthy controls (t-test p = 0.018), and the increase was most characteristic of about a third of subjects. CVID TCRbeta sequences were reported to have fewer deletions and N-nucleotide insertions and to lack highly modified clones with 13 or more V deletions. According to the authors, figuring out what caused the increased clonality in CVID would require sequencing the repertoires of T cell subpopulations. CVID subjects shared fewer TCRbeta clones with each other than healthy controls did (p < 0.0001). Patient heterogeneity within the CVID cohort put limits on correlating repertoire features with clinical complications. Even though DNA input was equal, the average per sample came to some 82,000 unique sequences for controls compared with about 31,547 for CVID samples.

Many counts were recorded for this clone. It lacks a known antigen. The CDR3 is cut off 3 residues early in the read; its end comes from the germline J gene. V is cut back by 1 base and J by 2 bases, with 9 bases in the junction unmatched. Sequences SGHVS (CDR1) and FQNEAQ (CDR2) are obtained from the germline V gene. The CDR3, cysteine through phenylalanine, is 18 amino acids long. Part of the CDR3 DNA is given, 45 bases translated from base 1. Both CVID patients and healthy controls were predominantly of Caucasian heritage. Heparinized peripheral whole blood samples of about 4.5 to 8.5 ml were collected from each donor. Genomic DNA from adults with common variable immune deficiency (CVID) and from healthy adult controls was used for sequencing of TCRbeta CDR3 repertoires. The control group was made up of roughly 22 healthy adult volunteers (around 10 male and around twelve female) whose ages ranged from about 23 to 66 years, with a mean age of approximately 35. Diluted blood was density-centrifuged over Hypaque 1077 or Ficoll-Paque to isolate peripheral blood mononuclear cells. Genomic DNA was obtained from unsorted mononuclear cells using either Qiagen column purification or a centrifugation-based method.

For sequencing, equivalent amounts of genomic DNA were input from CVID and control samples. For every sample, a 60 bp segment covering the rearranged TCRbeta CDR3 region was amplified and then sequenced. The immunoSEQ assay, a bias-corrected multiplex PCR combined with high-throughput sequencing, was used for TCRbeta amplification. The study's processing was this. Each unique nucleotide sequence was treated as a clone and annotated with V, D and J genes, copy number and frequency. Sequences were labeled productive if in frame, and non-productive if out of frame or containing stop codons. As previously described, clonality was computed from Shannon's entropy. Mean CDR3 Kyte-Doolittle hydropathy was derived from the predicted amino acid sequences of productive clones. Scaled V gene usage was hierarchically clustered using Manhattan distance and complete linkage with the R hclust function. To assess clone sharing by CDR3 amino acid sequence, 12 repertoires per group were resampled over 100 rounds. The repertoires were screened for about 70 published EBV-specific TCRbeta sequences and a few hundred published CMV-specific TCRbeta sequences. A couple of CVID samples yielding fewer than 10,000 sequences were excluded from analysis, leaving fewer than 50 CVID repertoires. This immuneACCESS table, as held by TCRdb, lists in-frame sequences with V and J called but not all clones. Of the missing ones, under half trace to an unresolved V gene in checked studies; the others have no known cause. The V and J calls and the clone size are those of that table, but D and trimming were determined from the DNA. The sample records about 34,000 clones, none occurring a single time. The ten top clones hold 2.5% to 3.5% of the sample.

The sequenced sample consisted of peripheral blood mononuclear cells. The clonotype comes from a person aged 18 to 70 in good health. In this chain, TRBV7-8 is recombined with TRBJ1-5; 9 nucleotides in the junction match TRBD1. CDR3 bases read: TGTGCCAGCAGCTTAGGGGACAGGGTGGTGGTTGGCAATCAGCCC. Its protein product is CASSLGDRVVVGNQP. The complete CDR3 protein is CASSLGDRVVVGNQPQHF. Extended through the reference TRBV7-8 and TRBJ1-5 proteins, this CDR3 yields the full variable domain: GAGVSQSPRYKVAKRGQDVALRCDPISGHVSLFWYQQALGQGPEFLTYFQNEAQLDKSGLPSDRFFAERPEGSVSTLKIQRTQQEDSAVYLCASSLGDRVVVGNQPQHFGDGTRLSIL.